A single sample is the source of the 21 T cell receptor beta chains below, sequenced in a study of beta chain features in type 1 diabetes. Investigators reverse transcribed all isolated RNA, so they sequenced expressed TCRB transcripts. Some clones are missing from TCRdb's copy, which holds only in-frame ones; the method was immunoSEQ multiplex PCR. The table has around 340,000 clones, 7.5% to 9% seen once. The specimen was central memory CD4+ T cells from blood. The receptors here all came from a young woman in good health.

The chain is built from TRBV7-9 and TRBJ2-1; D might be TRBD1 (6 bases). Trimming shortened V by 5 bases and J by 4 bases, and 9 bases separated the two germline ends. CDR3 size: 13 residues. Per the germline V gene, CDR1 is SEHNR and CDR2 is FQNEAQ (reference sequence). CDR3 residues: CASSQGGYNEQFF. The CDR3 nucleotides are TGTGCCAGCAGCCAAGGGGGTTACAATGAGCAGTTCTTC.

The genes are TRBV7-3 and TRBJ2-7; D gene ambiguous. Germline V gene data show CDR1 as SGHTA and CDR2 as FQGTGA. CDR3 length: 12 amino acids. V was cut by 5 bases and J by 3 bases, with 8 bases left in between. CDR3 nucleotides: TGTGCCAGCAGCCTACAGAACTACGAGCAGTACTTC. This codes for CASSLQNYEQYF.

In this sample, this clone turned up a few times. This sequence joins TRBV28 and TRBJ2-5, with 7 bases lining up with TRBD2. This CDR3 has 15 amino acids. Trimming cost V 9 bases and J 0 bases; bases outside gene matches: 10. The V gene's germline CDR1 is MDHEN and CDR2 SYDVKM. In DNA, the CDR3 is TGTGCCAGTCAAGCGGGACTGAAGTACCAAGAGACCCAGTACTTC. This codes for CASQAGLKYQETQYF.

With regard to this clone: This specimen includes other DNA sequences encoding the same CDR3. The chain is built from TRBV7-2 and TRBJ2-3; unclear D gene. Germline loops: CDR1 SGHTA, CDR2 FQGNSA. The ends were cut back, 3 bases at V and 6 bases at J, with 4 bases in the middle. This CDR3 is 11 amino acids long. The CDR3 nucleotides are TGTGCCAGCAGCTTCTCGGATACGCAGTATTTT. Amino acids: CASSFSDTQYF.

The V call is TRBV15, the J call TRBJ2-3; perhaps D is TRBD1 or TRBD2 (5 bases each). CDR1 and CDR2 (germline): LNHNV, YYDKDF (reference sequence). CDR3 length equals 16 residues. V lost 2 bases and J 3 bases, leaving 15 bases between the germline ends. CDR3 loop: CATSRSSGTGTDTQYF. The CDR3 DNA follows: TGTGCCACCAGCAGATCATCCGGGACCGGGACAGATACGCAGTATTTT.

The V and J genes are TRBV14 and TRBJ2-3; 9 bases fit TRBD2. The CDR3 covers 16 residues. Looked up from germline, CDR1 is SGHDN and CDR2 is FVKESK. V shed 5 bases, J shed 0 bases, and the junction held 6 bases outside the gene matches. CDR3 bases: TGTGCCAGCAGCAAAACTAGCGGGTCTAGCACAGATACGCAGTATTTT. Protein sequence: CASSKTSGSSTDTQYF.

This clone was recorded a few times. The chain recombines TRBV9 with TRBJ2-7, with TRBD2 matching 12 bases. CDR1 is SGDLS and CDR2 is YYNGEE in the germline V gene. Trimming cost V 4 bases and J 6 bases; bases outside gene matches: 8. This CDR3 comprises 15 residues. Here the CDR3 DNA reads TGTGCCAGCAGCCCAAGACTAGCGGGAGACGGCGAGCAGTACTTC. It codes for CASSPRLAGDGEQYF.

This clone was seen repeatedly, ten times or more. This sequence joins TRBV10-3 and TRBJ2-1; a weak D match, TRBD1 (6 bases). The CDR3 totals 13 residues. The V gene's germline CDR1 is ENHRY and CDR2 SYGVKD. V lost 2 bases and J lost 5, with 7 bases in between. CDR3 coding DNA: TGTGCCATCAGTGAGAGACAGGACAATGAGCAGTTCTTC. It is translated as CAISERQDNEQFF.

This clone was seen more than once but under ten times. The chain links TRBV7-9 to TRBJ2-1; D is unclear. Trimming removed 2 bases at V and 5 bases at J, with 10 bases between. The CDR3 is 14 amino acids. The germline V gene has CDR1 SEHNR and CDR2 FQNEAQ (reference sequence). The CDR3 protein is CASSLSLGNNEQFF. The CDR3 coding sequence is TGTGCCAGCAGCTTATCTCTAGGAAACAATGAGCAGTTCTTC.

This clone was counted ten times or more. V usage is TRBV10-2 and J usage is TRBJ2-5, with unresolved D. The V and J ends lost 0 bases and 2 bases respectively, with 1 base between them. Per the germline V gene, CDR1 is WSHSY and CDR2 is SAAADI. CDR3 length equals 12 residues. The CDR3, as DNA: TGCGCCAGCAGTGAGTCACAAGAGACCCAGTACTTC. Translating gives CASSESQETQYF.

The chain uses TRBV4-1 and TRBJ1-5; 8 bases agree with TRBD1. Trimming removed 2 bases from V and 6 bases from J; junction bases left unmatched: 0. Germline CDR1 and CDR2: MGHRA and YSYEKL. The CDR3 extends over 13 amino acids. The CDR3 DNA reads TGCGCCAGCAGCCAACAGGGGGCTCAGCCCCAGCATTTT. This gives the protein CASSQQGAQPQHF.

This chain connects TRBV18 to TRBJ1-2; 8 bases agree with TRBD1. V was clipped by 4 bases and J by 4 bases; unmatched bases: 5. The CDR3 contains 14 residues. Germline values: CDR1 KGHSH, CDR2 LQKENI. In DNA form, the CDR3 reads TGTGCCAGCTCACAAGGGGACAGGACCTATGGCTACACCTTC. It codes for CASSQGDRTYGYTF. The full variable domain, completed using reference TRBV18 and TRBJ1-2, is NAGVMQNPRHLVRRRGQEARLRCSPMKGHSHVYWYRQLPEEGLKFMVYLQKENIIDESGMPKERFSAEFPKEGPSILRIQQVVRGDSAAYFCASSQGDRTYGYTFGSGTRLTVV.

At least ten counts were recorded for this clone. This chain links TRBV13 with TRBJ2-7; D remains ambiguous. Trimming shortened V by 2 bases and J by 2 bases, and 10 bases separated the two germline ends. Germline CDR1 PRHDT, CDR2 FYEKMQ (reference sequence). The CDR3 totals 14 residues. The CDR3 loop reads CASSLFARTYEQYF. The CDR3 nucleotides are TGTGCCAGCAGCTTATTTGCGCGCACCTACGAGCAGTACTTC.

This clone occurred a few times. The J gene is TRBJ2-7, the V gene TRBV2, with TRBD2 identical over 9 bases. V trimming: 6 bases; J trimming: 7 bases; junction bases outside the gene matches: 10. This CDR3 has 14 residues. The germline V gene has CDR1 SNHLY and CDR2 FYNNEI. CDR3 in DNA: TGTGCCAGCAGAGCGCTGGGACTAGCCTGGGAGCAGTACTTC. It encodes CASRALGLAWEQYF.

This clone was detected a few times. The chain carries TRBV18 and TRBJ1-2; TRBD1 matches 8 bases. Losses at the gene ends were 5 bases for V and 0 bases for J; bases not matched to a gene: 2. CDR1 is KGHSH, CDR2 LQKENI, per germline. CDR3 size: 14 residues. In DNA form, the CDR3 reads TGTGCCAGCTCAACGACAGGGGCTAACTATGGCTACACCTTC. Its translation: CASSTTGANYGYTF.

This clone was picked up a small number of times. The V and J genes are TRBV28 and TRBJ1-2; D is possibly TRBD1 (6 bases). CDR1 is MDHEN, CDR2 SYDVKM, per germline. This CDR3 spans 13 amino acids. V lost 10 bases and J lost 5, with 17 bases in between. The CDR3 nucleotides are TGTGCCACCACAACGGGGGGCTCGTATGGCTACACCTTC. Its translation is CATTTGGSYGYTF.

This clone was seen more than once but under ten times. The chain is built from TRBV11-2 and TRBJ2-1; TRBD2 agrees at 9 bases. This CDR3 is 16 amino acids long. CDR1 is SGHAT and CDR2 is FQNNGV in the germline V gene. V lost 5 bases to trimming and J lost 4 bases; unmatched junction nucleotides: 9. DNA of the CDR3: TGTGCCAGCAGCGTTCAAGCGGGAGGCCCATACAATGAGCAGTTCTTC. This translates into CASSVQAGGPYNEQFF.

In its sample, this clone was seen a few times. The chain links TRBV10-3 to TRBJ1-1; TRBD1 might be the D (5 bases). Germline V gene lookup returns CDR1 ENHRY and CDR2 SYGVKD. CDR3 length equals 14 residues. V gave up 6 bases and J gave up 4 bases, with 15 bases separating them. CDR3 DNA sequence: TGTGCCATCAGCGCCGGGGCCAGGAGCACTGAAGCTTTCTTT. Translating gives CAISAGARSTEAFF.

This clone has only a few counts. This CDR3 reads CASSQLAGATQDTQYF. CDR3 coding DNA: TGCGCCAGCAGCCAACTAGCGGGAGCCACGCAAGATACGCAGTATTTT. The chain has TRBV4-3 and TRBJ2-3; 10 bases are a match to TRBD2. Trimming at V came to 2 bases and at J to 5 bases, leaving 7 bases not matched to a gene. Per germline, CDR1 LGHNA and CDR2 YSLEER. The CDR3 loop spans 16 amino acids.

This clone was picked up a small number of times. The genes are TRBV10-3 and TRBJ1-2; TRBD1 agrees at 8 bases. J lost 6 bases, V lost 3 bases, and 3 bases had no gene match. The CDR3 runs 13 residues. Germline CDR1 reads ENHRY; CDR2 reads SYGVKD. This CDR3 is CAISESQGDGYTF. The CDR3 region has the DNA TGTGCCATCAGTGAATCACAGGGGGATGGCTACACCTTC.

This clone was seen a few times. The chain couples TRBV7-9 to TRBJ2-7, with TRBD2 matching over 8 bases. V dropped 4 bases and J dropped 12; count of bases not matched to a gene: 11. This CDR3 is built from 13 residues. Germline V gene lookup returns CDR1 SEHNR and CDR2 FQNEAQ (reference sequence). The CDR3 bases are TGTGCCAGCAGCTCCCAAACAAGCGGGAGTCCGTACTTC. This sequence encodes CASSSQTSGSPYF.